This T cell receptor beta chain is from a study of human T cells and chemical hapten exposure. Individual cDNA molecules had unique molecular identifiers attached to them by the library. In TCRdb, the RACE reads were re-called with MiXCR into one record per CDR3 protein. The data contain tens of thousands of distinct CDR3 sequences, 9% to 10% of them singletons. V lost 5 bases to trimming and J lost 7 bases; unmatched junction nucleotides: 1. This CDR3 has 12 residues. Germline assignment: CDR1 SGHTA and CDR2 FQGNSA. Time point: patch test 3, about 24 weeks after DPC sensitization. The treatment denotes: therapeutic diphenylcyclopropenone sensitization with weekly scalp DPC. Alopecia patients deemed DPC-suitable, aged 18 to 70, excluding pregnancy.

The gene calls are TRBV7-2 and TRBJ1-1, with 10 bases lining up with TRBD1. The starting material was whole blood, obtained in connection with sensitization to the hapten diphenylcyclopropenone (DPC). The source of this sequence is a woman in her 40s with alopecia areata. Some clones in this sample may be carry-over from other donors' samples. The CDR3 loop reads CASSRDRGEAFF. CDR3 DNA sequence: TGTGCCAGCAGCCGGGACAGGGGTGAAGCTTTCTTT.